This T cell receptor (beta chain) was sequenced during a study of blood T cell repertoires in COVID-19. The CDR3 runs to 12 residues. The germline V gene has CDR1 LNHDA and CDR2 SQIVND (reference sequence). V gave up 4 bases and J gave up 0 bases, with 2 bases separating them. This clone was recorded only once. Some clones are missing from TCRdb's copy, which holds only in-frame ones; the method was immunoSEQ multiplex PCR. The repertoire has 130,000 to 150,000 clones, 88% of them found once; the top ten carry roughly 2%. Specimen: peripheral blood. This clonotype originated in a human donor in a cohort sampled during active COVID-19. The genes are TRBV19 and TRBJ2-3, with no clear D. CDR3 bases: TGTGCCAGTAGTACTAGCACAGATACGCAGTATTTT. As protein: CASSTSTDTQYF.